A single sample gave rise to the 9 T cell receptor beta chains below, sequenced in a study of OX40 agonist ivuxolimab in advanced cancers. The library was generated by the immunoSEQ multiplex PCR assay. TCRdb stores this immuneACCESS table with in-frame sequences only. Part of the clones is absent; in the studies checked, under half of the shortfall reflects unresolved V genes, and no reason is known for the rest. Recorded for this sample are 30,000 to 40,000 clones; approximately 90% of them occurred a single time. About 26% of the sample comes from the top ten. Sample: CD4+ or CD8+ T cells sorted from blood, taken in a trial of the OX40 agonist ivuxolimab. The receptors originated from an adult with an advanced solid tumor such as melanoma, head and neck, liver or kidney cancer.

The V call is TRBV29-1, the J call TRBJ2-5; D may be TRBD2 (6 bases). The germline CDR1 and CDR2 sequences are SQVTM and ANQGSEA. Deletions cut 5 bases from V and 5 bases from J, with 27 bases between. The CDR3 runs to 17 residues. CDR3 protein: CSVRLSGDDSPTETQYF. CDR3 bases: TGCAGCGTTCGATTATCGGGAGATGATAGCCCAACGGAGACCCAGTACTTC. Looking up the rest from reference TRBV29-1 and TRBJ2-5 gives the full variable domain: SAVISQKPSRDICQRGTSLTIQCQVDSQVTMMFWYRQQPGQSLTLIATANQGSEATYESGFVIDKFPISRPNLTFSTLTVSNMSPEDSSIYLCSVRLSGDDSPTETQYFGPGTRLLVL.

V is TRBV4-1 and J is TRBJ2-3, with a possible D match to TRBD2 (5 bases). Deletions cut 1 base from V and 0 bases from J, with 11 bases between. Germline V CDR1 and CDR2: MGHRA, YSYEKL. The CDR3 loop spans 16 amino acids. This chain's CDR3 is CASSQGDGVSTDTQYF. CDR3 in DNA: TGCGCCAGCAGCCAAGGAGACGGGGTTAGCACAGATACGCAGTATTTT.

The chain joins TRBV27 to TRBJ2-7; D remains unclear. Per the germline V gene, CDR1 is MNHEY and CDR2 is SMNVEV (reference sequence). The CDR3 has 13 residues. Trimming left V 5 bases short and J 1 base short, with 9 bases between. The CDR3 sequence is CASSPRLSYEQYF. CDR3 nucleotides: TGTGCCAGCAGTCCCCGATTGTCCTACGAGCAGTACTTC.

The chain has TRBV29-1 and TRBJ1-1, with D unresolved. Per the germline V gene, CDR1 is SQVTM and CDR2 is ANQGSEA. The CDR3 covers 14 residues. V shed 1 base and J shed 5 bases, with 14 bases lying between them. This chain's CDR3 is CSVEGPKGGTEAFF. The CDR3 DNA reads as TGCAGCGTTGAAGGGCCTAAGGGAGGAACTGAAGCTTTCTTT.

The rearrangement joins TRBV19 to TRBJ1-2; 7 bases line up with TRBD1. Germline lookup yields CDR1 LNHDA and CDR2 SQIVND (reference sequence). The CDR3 is 14 residues long. J was trimmed by 0 bases and V by 2 bases; bases with no gene match: 0. The CDR3 here is CASSITGANYGYTF. DNA for the CDR3: TGTGCCAGTAGTATAACAGGGGCTAACTATGGCTACACCTTC. Together with reference TRBV19 and TRBJ1-2, the CDR3 gives the full variable domain: DGGITQSPKYLFRKEGQNVTLSCEQNLNHDAMYWYRQDPGQGLRLIYYSQIVNDFQKGDIAEGYSVSREKKESFPLTVTSAQKNPTAFYLCASSITGANYGYTFGSGTRLTVV.

This sequence joins TRBV2 and TRBJ1-1; D might be TRBD1 (5 bases). The CDR3 is made up of 15 amino acids. The ends were cut back, 2 bases at V and 5 bases at J, with 15 bases in the middle. The germline V gene encodes CDR1 SNHLY and CDR2 FYNNEI. The CDR3: CASSEYSTVKTEAFF. The DNA for the CDR3 is TGTGCCAGCAGTGAATACTCGACAGTCAAAACTGAAGCTTTCTTT.

The chain recombines TRBV27 with TRBJ2-3; 8 nucleotides agree with TRBD1. CDR3 length: 13 residues. CDR1 is MNHEY and CDR2 is SMNVEV in the germline V gene (reference sequence). Germline trimming cut 9 bases from V and 6 bases from J; bases unmatched to any gene: 8. The CDR3 sequence: CARRGQGVDTQYF. CDR3 coding DNA: TGTGCCAGGCGAGGACAGGGAGTGGATACGCAGTATTTT.

The V and J genes are TRBV5-1 and TRBJ2-1, with a weak D call TRBD2 (6 bases). This CDR3 has 14 amino acids. Trimming shortened V by 4 bases and J by 8 bases, and 16 bases separated the two germline ends. Germline CDR1 reads SGHRS; CDR2 reads YFSETQ. The CDR3 DNA follows: TGCGCCAGCAGCCCGGGACTTACTGGGGATGAGCAGTTCTTC. Translated: CASSPGLTGDEQFF.

This chain uses TRBV7-7 with TRBJ2-5; 9 bases align to TRBD1. The V segment lost 5 bases and the J segment 2 bases; nucleotides outside the gene matches: 6. This CDR3 contains 15 residues. CDR1 is SSHAT and CDR2 is FNYEAQ in the germline V gene (reference sequence). The CDR3 protein is CASSKQGALQETQYF. The DNA for the CDR3 is TGTGCCAGCAGCAAACAGGGGGCCCTACAAGAGACCCAGTACTTC. The entire variable domain, with the rest obtained from reference TRBV7-7 and TRBJ2-5, is as follows: GAGVSQSPRYKVTKRGQDVTLRCDPISSHATLYWYQQALGQGPEFLTYFNYEAQPDKSGLPSDRFSAERPEGSISTLTIQRTEQRDSAMYRCASSKQGALQETQYFGPGTRLLVL.